These 12 T cell receptor beta chains were all obtained from the same sample, sequenced in a study of CD8 T cells in ankylosing spondylitis. The study, taken as a whole, reports: What seemed typical of ankylosing spondylitis blood was a TCR beta motif built from roughly eight highly homologous variants.

MiXCR, run by TCRdb on the 5' RACE reads, gives a single entry per CDR3 protein. The table includes approximately 520,000 distinct CDR3 sequences, about 5.4% detected once. Their recognized antigens are unknown. Sequencing was carried out using blood, either unsorted or a sorted T cell fraction (not recorded which). Source of these receptors: a male donor with ankylosing spondylitis.

This clonotype was seen many times. CDR3 region: CASSRDGPAYNEQFF. Written as DNA, the CDR3 is TGTGCCAGCAGTAGGGACGGACCTGCCTACAATGAGCAGTTCTTC. The V call is TRBV27, the J call TRBJ2-1, with D perhaps matching TRBD1 or TRBD2 (5 bases each). The germline V gene has CDR1 MNHEY and CDR2 SMNVEV (reference sequence). CDR3 length: 15 amino acids. The V gene lost 5 bases and the J gene lost 2 bases, with 13 bases spanning the gap.

This clonotype was observed many times. The V call is TRBV11-2, the J call TRBJ2-2, with D tentatively TRBD2 (6 bases). Germline CDR1 SGHAT, CDR2 FQNNGV. V gave up 1 base and J gave up 1 base, with 10 bases separating them. This CDR3 has 16 residues. CDR3 protein: CASSLGPAGNTGELFF. The DNA for the CDR3 is TGTGCCAGCAGCTTAGGACCAGCGGGGAACACCGGGGAGCTGTTTTTT.

This clonotype has ten or more counts. The chain uses TRBV4-1 and TRBJ2-7; either TRBD1 or TRBD2 may fit D (5 bases each). Germline V gene data show CDR1 as MGHRA and CDR2 as YSYEKL. Trimming left V 0 bases short and J 3 bases short, with 15 bases between. The CDR3 consists of 16 residues. The CDR3 reads CASSQDWGSRRYEQYF. In nucleotides, the CDR3 is TGCGCCAGCAGCCAAGATTGGGGGAGCAGGCGCTACGAGCAGTACTTC.

This clonotype was recorded many times. J is TRBJ1-5 and V is TRBV6-4, with D perhaps matching TRBD1 (6 bases). Germline V gives CDR1 MRHNA, CDR2 SNTAGT. Trimming took 6 bases from V and 5 from J, leaving 14 bases between them. CDR3 length: 14 amino acids. The CDR3 region has the DNA TGTGCCAGCAGCCCCACAGGGTTGGATCAGCCCCAGCATTTT. It is translated as CASSPTGLDQPQHF.

This clonotype was found many times. The V and J genes are TRBV5-7 and TRBJ1-5, with 8 bases fitting TRBD1. TRBV5-7 carries the ORF label, with uncertain function. The CDR3 covers 16 residues. The V segment lost 0 bases and the J segment 6 bases; nucleotides outside the gene matches: 8. DNA for the CDR3: TGTGCCAGCAGCTTGGGGGGACAGGACCTGGTTCAGCCCCAGCATTTT. Translated: CASSLGGQDLVQPQHF.

This clonotype was found many times. The chain employs TRBV29-1 and TRBJ1-2, with D possibly being TRBD1 (5 bases). CDR3 length: 17 residues. The V end was cut by 0 bases, the J end by 2 bases, with 19 bases between. CDR1 is SQVTM, CDR2 ANQGSEA, per germline. The CDR3 sequence: CSVEDLGHEVRNYGYTF. The CDR3 bases are TGCAGCGTTGAAGATCTGGGGCACGAAGTTCGGAACTATGGCTACACCTTC.

At least ten counts were recorded for this clonotype. The CDR3 protein is CSAALARVGDTQYF. CDR3 in DNA: TGCAGTGCCGCCCTGGCGCGGGTCGGAGATACGCAGTATTTT. The V call is TRBV20-1, the J call TRBJ2-3, with D possibly matching TRBD2 (5 bases). Per germline, CDR1 DFQATT and CDR2 SNEGSKA (reference sequence). The CDR3 contains 14 residues. Between the trimmed V and J ends, which lost 6 bases and 5 bases, there was a span of 18 bases.

This clonotype came up many times. This chain connects TRBV19 to TRBJ1-5, with D unclear. V lost 0 bases to trimming and J lost 5 bases, with 5 bases between them. This CDR3 comprises 13 residues. In germline, CDR1 is LNHDA, CDR2 SQIVND (reference sequence). The CDR3 spells CASSIDSDQPQHF. The CDR3 DNA follows: TGTGCCAGTAGTATAGACTCAGATCAGCCCCAGCATTTT.

This clonotype was picked up many times. The J gene is TRBJ2-4, the V gene TRBV4-3; 7 bases fit TRBD1. The CDR3 contains 17 residues. In germline, CDR1 is LGHNA, CDR2 YSLEER. Losses at the gene ends were 0 bases for V and 7 bases for J; bases not matched to a gene: 12. CDR3 region: CASSQERTDRVRNIQYF. The CDR3 DNA reads as TGCGCCAGCAGCCAAGAGAGGACCGACAGGGTGAGGAACATTCAGTACTTC.

This clonotype has ten or more counts. The chain joins TRBV6-6 to TRBJ2-5; D gene ambiguous. The ends were cut back, 7 bases at V and 5 bases at J, with 14 bases in the middle. The CDR3 consists of 13 residues. Per germline, CDR1 MNHNY and CDR2 SVGAGI (reference sequence). The CDR3 spells CASTHVRTETQYF. CDR3 DNA: TGTGCCAGCACCCACGTTCGGACGGAGACCCAGTACTTC.

With respect to this clonotype: This may come from a read error, since a much larger clone is one base off. The CDR3 ends on some other residue instead of the conserved phenylalanine or tryptophan, so this is likely a read error. The chain uses TRBV28 and TRBJ2-7; D might be TRBD1 (6 bases). This CDR3 comprises 15 residues. Germline assignment: CDR1 MDHEN and CDR2 SYDVKM. V was cut by 4 bases and J by 4 bases, with 17 bases left in between. CDR3 DNA: TGTGCCAGCAGTTCCGCCGAGGCAGGGGAATACGAGCAGTACCTC. Its translation: CASSSAEAGEYEQYL.

This clonotype was detected ten times or more. The V call is TRBV20-1, the J call TRBJ1-1; TRBD1 is a possible D gene (5 bases). V gave up 2 bases and J gave up 3 bases, with 13 bases separating them. The germline V gene has CDR1 DFQATT and CDR2 SNEGSKA (reference sequence). The CDR3 has 14 amino acids. The CDR3: CSARQGFRDTEAFF. CDR3 bases: TGCAGTGCTAGACAGGGATTCAGGGACACTGAAGCTTTCTTT.